A selection of T cell receptor beta chains follows, all from one sample in a study of blood T cell repertoires in COVID-19. Some clones are missing from TCRdb's copy, which holds only in-frame ones; the method was immunoSEQ multiplex PCR. Of roughly 250,000 clones listed, 84% are singletons. Sequenced sample: peripheral blood. Every receptor here comes from a human donor in a cohort sampled during active COVID-19. Both conserved end residues are part of each CDR3. D genes are given only for firm matches. The listing skips clone size in some rows; elsewhere it reads once, few, many or a size class.

size: .
length: 16
D: TRBD2
J: TRBJ2-1
V: TRBV5-6
CDR3: CASSPRLAASYNEQFF
DNA: TGTGCCAGCAGCCCAAGACTAGCGGCCTCCTACAATGAGCAGTTCTTC

size: .
length: 14
D: .
J: TRBJ1-4
V: TRBV19
CDR3: CASSMWQNNEKLFF
DNA: TGTGCCAGTAGTATGTGGCAGAATAATGAAAAACTGTTTTTT

size: few
length: 15
D: TRBD1
J: TRBJ1-2
V: TRBV7-2
CDR3: CASSFTGTDNYGYTF
DNA: TGTGCCAGCAGCTTTACCGGGACAGATAACTATGGCTACACCTTC

size: .
length: 13
D: .
J: TRBJ1-5
V: TRBV28
CDR3: CASSSGFNQPQHF
DNA: TGTGCCAGCAGTTCGGGGTTTAACCAGCCCCAGCATTTT

size: once
length: 17
D: .
J: TRBJ1-2
V: TRBV14
CDR3: CASSQELKGVGDYGYTF
DNA: TGTGCCAGCAGCCAAGAACTGAAAGGGGTTGGGGACTATGGCTACACCTTC

size: .
length: 17
D: TRBD1
J: TRBJ2-6
V: TRBV19
CDR3: CASSIGTGISGANVLTF
DNA: TGTGCCAGTAGTATAGGGACAGGCATCTCTGGGGCCAACGTCCTGACTTTC

size: .
length: 13
D: .
J: TRBJ1-1
V: TRBV5-8
CDR3: CASSIRFSTEAFF
DNA: TGTGCCAGCAGTATTAGATTTTCCACTGAAGCTTTCTTT

size: many
length: 12
D: .
J: TRBJ1-6
V: TRBV7-8
CDR3: CASSLQGPVLHF
DNA: TGTGCCAGCAGCTTACAGGGTCCGGTCCTCCACTTT

size: .
length: 22
D: TRBD1
J: TRBJ2-1
V: TRBV24-1
CDR3: CATSEGDRGRRGNRPFYNEQFF
DNA: TGTGCCACCAGTGAGGGGGACAGGGGGCGAAGGGGAAATCGACCATTCTACAATGAGCAGTTCTTC

size: .
length: 15
D: TRBD2
J: TRBJ2-7
V: TRBV6-5
CDR3: CASSWGASGIYEQYF
DNA: TGTGCCAGCAGTTGGGGGGCTAGCGGGATCTACGAGCAGTACTTC

size: .
length: 15
D: TRBD1
J: TRBJ2-7
V: TRBV5-1
CDR3: CASSSGQGALYEQYF
DNA: TGCGCCAGCAGCTCGGGACAGGGTGCCTTGTACGAGCAGTACTTC

size: .
length: 13
D: .
J: TRBJ1-1
V: TRBV29-1
CDR3: CSATTRSRAEAFF
DNA: TGCAGCGCCACCACGCGGTCGCGGGCTGAAGCTTTCTTT

size: once
length: 14
D: .
J: TRBJ2-5
V: TRBV7-8
CDR3: CASSLRLIQETQYF
DNA: TGTGCCAGCAGCTTAAGACTGATCCAAGAGACCCAGTACTTC

size: few
length: 15
D: TRBD1
J: TRBJ1-6
V: TRBV3-1/TRBV3-2
CDR3: CASSQPPGGNSPLHF
DNA: TGTGCCAGCAGCCAACCCCCAGGGGGTAATTCACCCCTCCACTTT

size: .
length: 14
D: TRBD1
J: TRBJ1-1
V: TRBV19
CDR3: CASSRDRGHTEAFF
DNA: TGTGCCAGTAGTCGCGACAGGGGGCACACTGAAGCTTTCTTT

size: .
length: 14
D: TRBD1
J: TRBJ1-5
V: TRBV7-2
CDR3: CASSSGQGGQPQHF
DNA: TGTGCCAGCAGCTCCGGACAGGGTGGGCAGCCCCAGCATTTT

size: .
length: 15
D: TRBD1
J: TRBJ1-3
V: TRBV18
CDR3: CASSPQGAPGNTIYF
DNA: TGTGCCAGCTCACCCCAGGGGGCTCCTGGAAACACCATATATTTT

size: .
length: 16
D: TRBD2
J: TRBJ2-1
V: TRBV5-1
CDR3: CASSLISGSSYNEQFF
DNA: TGCGCCAGCAGCTTGATTAGCGGGAGCTCCTACAATGAGCAGTTCTTC

size: .
length: 13
D: .
J: TRBJ2-1
V: TRBV2
CDR3: CASSETGFNEQFF
DNA: TGTGCCAGCAGTGAAACAGGGTTCAATGAGCAGTTCTTC

size: .
length: 14
D: TRBD1
J: TRBJ1-6
V: TRBV6-5
CDR3: CASRFTGDNSPLHF
DNA: TGTGCCAGCAGATTTACAGGGGATAATTCACCCCTCCACTTT

size: once
length: 17
D: .
J: TRBJ1-1
V: TRBV10-2
CDR3: CASSGSPSGRLNTEAFF
DNA: TGCGCCAGCAGTGGATCCCCATCAGGGAGGCTGAACACTGAAGCTTTCTTT

size: .
length: 17
D: TRBD2
J: TRBJ2-7
V: TRBV7-2
CDR3: CASSAGGLGTSAYEQYF
DNA: TGTGCCAGCAGCGCGGGGGGGCTTGGGACTAGCGCCTACGAGCAGTACTTC

size: once
length: 18
D: .
J: TRBJ1-5
V: TRBV27
CDR3: CASSLRGGSSQFNQPQHF
DNA: TGTGCCAGCAGTTTAAGGGGCGGGAGTTCACAGTTCAATCAGCCCCAGCATTTT

size: few
length: 18
D: .
J: TRBJ1-4
V: TRBV19
CDR3: CASIDPTENVATGGKLFF
DNA: TGTGCCAGTATCGACCCCACTGAAAACGTCGCAACAGGCGGAAAACTGTTTTTT

size: once
length: 16
D: TRBD1
J: TRBJ2-7
V: TRBV18
CDR3: CASSPSGQMRSYEQYF
DNA: TGTGCCAGCTCCCCATCGGGACAGATGCGAAGTTACGAGCAGTACTTC

size: .
length: 13
D: .
J: TRBJ2-7
V: TRBV3-1/TRBV3-2
CDR3: CASRTRGTYEQYF
DNA: TGTGCCAGCAGAACTCGGGGAACCTACGAGCAGTACTTC

size: .
length: 15
D: TRBD2
J: TRBJ2-2
V: TRBV6-5
CDR3: CASSYRTSGTGELFF
DNA: TGTGCCAGCAGTTACCGGACTAGTGGGACCGGGGAGCTGTTTTTT

size: once
length: 14
D: TRBD1
J: TRBJ2-1
V: TRBV5-1
CDR3: CASSPGQSYNEQFF
DNA: TGCGCCAGCAGCCCGGGACAGTCCTACAATGAGCAGTTCTTC

size: .
length: 15
D: TRBD2
J: TRBJ2-1
V: TRBV7-7
CDR3: CASSLGGTSVNEQFF
DNA: TGTGCTAGCAGCTTAGGTGGGACTAGCGTTAATGAGCAGTTCTTC

size: few
length: 13
D: .
J: TRBJ1-6
V: TRBV7-2
CDR3: CASSENRDSPLHF
DNA: TGTGCCAGCAGCGAAAACAGGGATTCACCCCTCCACTTT

size: .
length: 14
D: .
J: TRBJ1-5
V: TRBV24-1
CDR3: CATLFFYHNQPQHF
DNA: TGTGCCACCCTATTCTTCTATCACAATCAGCCCCAGCATTTT

size: few
length: 14
D: TRBD1
J: TRBJ1-4
V: TRBV5-1
CDR3: CASSSGTGHEKLFF
DNA: TGCGCCAGCAGCTCCGGGACAGGGCATGAAAAACTGTTTTTT